Following are 28 T cell receptor beta chains from one sample sequenced in a study of cytomegalovirus exposure and HLA in healthy donors (dated by TCRdb to about 2017). Library creation used the immunoSEQ multiplex PCR assay. The multiplex PCR relied on a mix of 60 forward primers for TCR Vbeta segments and 13 reverse primers for TCR Jbeta segments. Sourced from immuneACCESS, this table was stored by TCRdb with only in-frame sequences that have V and J called. A share of the clones is absent; for the studies checked, an unresolved V gene accounts for under half, and the remainder has no known explanation. This sample comprises around 120,000 clones, about 76% of them detected only once. 0.7% of the sample rests with the top ten. Source material: PBMCs. These receptors were collected from a man younger than 35 in good health and CMV-seronegative.

The genes are TRBV4-1 and TRBJ2-3; D might be TRBD1 (5 bases). The germline V gene has CDR1 MGHRA and CDR2 YSYEKL. The germline V and J ends were trimmed by 1 base and 4 bases, with 9 bases remaining between them. CDR3 length: 14 amino acids. CDR3 DNA: TGCGCCAGCAGCCAAGTAGGGGAATCAGATACGCAGTATTTT. It yields the protein CASSQVGESDTQYF.

The chain joins TRBV10-3 to TRBJ1-1, with 7 bases matching TRBD1. The junction had 6 bases not matched to a gene; V was cut back by 6 bases and J by 11 bases. Germline values: CDR1 ENHRY, CDR2 SYGVKD. CDR3 size: 11 residues. CDR3 sequence reads: CAISLGTAAFF. The CDR3 DNA sequence: TGTGCCATCAGCCTTGGGACAGCGGCTTTCTTT.

This clone was counted a single time. This sequence joins TRBV5-1 and TRBJ2-1; possibly TRBD2 for D (7 bases). Germline V gives CDR1 SGHRS, CDR2 YFSETQ. Trimming shortened V by 5 bases and J by 8 bases, and 17 bases separated the two germline ends. The CDR3 covers 14 residues. The CDR3 coding sequence is TGCGCCAGCAGTGGCGGGGGCCCGGGGGATGAGCAGTTCTTC. Encoded protein: CASSGGGPGDEQFF.

V usage is TRBV4-3 and J usage is TRBJ2-3; 9 positions match TRBD1. The CDR3 loop spans 15 amino acids. Germline V gives CDR1 LGHNA, CDR2 YSLEER. J lost 2 bases, V lost 8 bases, and 8 bases had no gene match. In DNA form, the CDR3 reads TGCGCCAGCGGACCGGGGACAGGGCTCACAGATACGCAGTATTTT. Translated, it gives CASGPGTGLTDTQYF.

The chain links TRBV9 to TRBJ2-1; 8 nucleotides align to TRBD1. This CDR3 comprises 16 residues. V lost 4 bases to trimming and J lost 8 bases; unmatched junction nucleotides: 14. CDR1 is SGDLS and CDR2 is YYNGEE in the germline V gene. CDR3: CASSLPRDRGRYEQFF. The CDR3 DNA sequence: TGTGCCAGCAGCCTCCCCCGTGACAGGGGTCGGTATGAGCAGTTCTTC.

The chain couples TRBV30 to TRBJ1-2; D call uncertain. V was trimmed by 0 bases and J by 4 bases, leaving 12 bases between them. CDR3 size: 14 residues. From germline, CDR1 is GTSNPN and CDR2 SVGIG (reference sequence). The CDR3 DNA reads TGTGCCTGGAGTGTAGGAGTGGCGGTCTATGGCTACACCTTC. Translating gives CAWSVGVAVYGYTF.

Here the CDR3 DNA reads TGTGCCAGCAGCGCGTTAACCGGGACAGTCTCTGGAAACACCATATATTTT. Translating it yields CASSALTGTVSGNTIYF. V gene TRBV7-6 combines with J gene TRBJ1-3; 7 nucleotides line up with TRBD1. The CDR3 sequence is 17 residues long. Germline CDR1 and CDR2: SGHVS and FNYEAQ. After removal of 5 bases from V and 0 bases from J, the junction contained 10 bases not matched to a gene.

This clone was detected only a few times. The genes are TRBV7-4 and TRBJ1-4; no definite D call. The CDR3 sequence is 15 residues long. Germline V lookup: CDR1 SGHVT, CDR2 SQSDAQ. V lost 5 bases and J lost 3, with 13 bases in between. The CDR3 bases are TGTGCCAGCAGCGTAGGGAGTCTGGCTAATGAAAAACTGTTTTTT. Its translation is CASSVGSLANEKLFF.

The chain couples TRBV29-1 to TRBJ1-1; 7 bases agree with TRBD1. Germline CDR1 reads SQVTM; CDR2 reads ANQGSEA. This CDR3 comprises 12 residues. Trimming cost V 5 bases and J 9 bases; bases outside gene matches: 9. The CDR3 loop reads CSVPEGGVQAFF. The CDR3 nucleotides are TGCAGCGTTCCCGAAGGGGGCGTACAAGCTTTCTTT. Supplemented by reference TRBV29-1 and TRBJ1-1, the full variable domain reads SAVISQKPSRDICQRGTSLTIQCQVDSQVTMMFWYRQQPGQSLTLIATANQGSEATYESGFVIDKFPISRPNLTFSTLTVSNMSPEDSSIYLCSVPEGGVQAFFGQGTRLTVV.

This clone came up a few times. The V and J genes are TRBV7-2 and TRBJ1-2; D ambiguous. The CDR3 loop spans 12 amino acids. The germline V gene encodes CDR1 SGHTA and CDR2 FQGNSA. V gave up 4 bases and J gave up 6 bases, with 9 bases separating them. In nucleotides, the CDR3 is TGTGCCAGCAGCTCATACGGAGATGGCTACACCTTC. Amino acids: CASSSYGDGYTF.

The genes are TRBV14 and TRBJ1-6; D is ambiguous. V lost 1 base to trimming and J lost 8 bases, with 6 bases between them. CDR1 is SGHDN and CDR2 is FVKESK in the germline V gene. CDR3 length: 13 residues. The CDR3 protein is CASSQVDYSPLHF. The CDR3 nucleotides read TGTGCCAGCAGCCAAGTTGACTATTCACCCCTCCACTTT.

This clone has just a few counts. V and J are TRBV4-3 and TRBJ1-1; D is unresolved. Germline V gives CDR1 LGHNA, CDR2 YSLEER. This CDR3 spans 16 amino acids. The V gene lost 0 bases and the J gene lost 4 bases, with 15 bases spanning the gap. The CDR3 DNA follows: TGCGCCAGCAGCCAAGATGGAGTAGTCTGGATCACTGAAGCTTTCTTT. Encoded protein: CASSQDGVVWITEAFF.

The CDR3 DNA follows: TGTGCCAGCACCCACAGCTACGAGCAGTACTTC. This sequence encodes CASTHSYEQYF. The chain couples TRBV28 to TRBJ2-7; no firm D call. CDR1 is MDHEN and CDR2 is SYDVKM in the germline V gene. V lost 7 bases and J lost 3, with 7 bases in between. The CDR3 spans 11 residues.

This clone was recorded once. CDR3 protein: CASSQGYSYGYTF. The CDR3 region has the DNA TGCGCCAGCAGCCAAGGATATAGCTATGGCTACACCTTC. The V and J genes are TRBV4-1 and TRBJ1-2; D is unclear. The V end was cut by 1 base, the J end by 4 bases, with 7 bases between. There are 13 residues in the CDR3. Germline loops: CDR1 MGHRA, CDR2 YSYEKL.

The genes are TRBV28 and TRBJ1-1; 7 bases match TRBD1. Trimming took 6 bases from V and 2 from J; bases not matched to a gene: 12. The CDR3 loop spans 16 amino acids. Germline V gives CDR1 MDHEN, CDR2 SYDVKM. The CDR3 protein is CASSSKYRGLNTEAFF. DNA of the CDR3: TGTGCCAGCAGCTCGAAATATAGGGGGCTCAACACTGAAGCTTTCTTT.

The chain uses TRBV7-8 and TRBJ1-2; TRBD1 might be the D (6 bases). V shed 2 bases and J shed 3 bases, with 13 bases lying between them. Germline V gene sequence: CDR1 SGHVS, CDR2 FQNEAQ. The length of the CDR3 is 15 residues. CDR3 in amino acids: CASSLNTGSDYGYTF. CDR3 in DNA: TGTGCCAGCAGCTTAAATACAGGGAGTGACTATGGCTACACCTTC.

The gene calls are TRBV7-9 and TRBJ1-5; D ambiguous. The germline V gene has CDR1 SEHNR and CDR2 FQNEAQ (reference sequence). The CDR3 has 12 amino acids. V lost 1 base, J lost 5 bases, and 3 bases lay in between. In DNA form, the CDR3 reads TGTGCCAGCAGCTTAGGCGATCAGCCCCAGCATTTT. It translates to CASSLGDQPQHF.

This chain uses TRBV5-4 with TRBJ1-2; tentative D call: TRBD1 (6 bases). The CDR3 extends over 15 amino acids. CDR1 is SGHNT and CDR2 is YYREEE in the germline V gene (reference sequence). V was clipped by 4 bases and J by 0 bases, with 13 bases between them. The CDR3 coding sequence is TGTGCCAGCAGCGATGGACAGTCAGCTAACTATGGCTACACCTTC. This codes for CASSDGQSANYGYTF.

The chain couples TRBV13 to TRBJ1-2; 7 bases are a match to TRBD1. Germline-derived CDR1 and CDR2 are PRHDT and FYEKMQ (reference sequence). The CDR3 has 14 residues. V shed 3 bases, J shed 4 bases, and the junction held 5 bases outside the gene matches. CDR3 residues: CASSLARTGYGYTF. The DNA of the CDR3 is TGTGCCAGCAGCTTGGCCAGGACAGGCTATGGCTACACCTTC.

This clone showed up just once. This rearrangement joins TRBV18 to TRBJ2-6, with 7 bases aligning to TRBD1. Germline CDR1 is KGHSH and CDR2 is LQKENI. CDR3 size: 16 residues. The J segment lost 4 bases and the V segment lost 4 bases, leaving 7 bases of the junction unmatched. Here the CDR3 DNA reads TGTGCCAGCTCACGAATACAGGGGTCCGGGGCCAACGTCCTGACTTTC. Amino acid sequence: CASSRIQGSGANVLTF.

The V gene is TRBV7-2, the J gene TRBJ2-7; 8 positions match TRBD1. The germline V gene has CDR1 SGHTA and CDR2 FQGNSA. The CDR3 consists of 13 residues. V dropped 5 bases and J dropped 7; count of bases not matched to a gene: 7. The CDR3 DNA follows: TGTGCCAGCAGCAGGGACAGGCAGAGGGAGCAGTACTTC. It translates to CASSRDRQREQYF.

The genes are TRBV5-1 and TRBJ2-1; TRBD2 agrees at 11 bases. Per the germline V gene, CDR1 is SGHRS and CDR2 is YFSETQ. V was clipped by 6 bases and J by 3 bases; unmatched bases: 14. The CDR3 consists of 18 residues. In DNA, the CDR3 is TGCGCCAGCAAAGGTCCGGGACTAGCGGCGGCAAACTACAATGAGCAGTTCTTC. It translates to CASKGPGLAAANYNEQFF.

Only a few counts were recorded for this clone. For the CDR3, the DNA is TGTGCCAGCAGCAGGGTCCCCTCAGCTGGCTACACCTTC. Translated: CASSRVPSAGYTF. J is TRBJ1-2 and V is TRBV28; D may be TRBD1 (5 bases). Looked up from germline, CDR1 is MDHEN and CDR2 is SYDVKM. The CDR3 runs 13 residues. Trimming stripped 6 bases from V and 7 bases from J, with 15 bases between.

This chain connects TRBV6-1 to TRBJ1-5, with 7 bases fitting TRBD1. Per the germline V gene, CDR1 is MNHNS and CDR2 is SASEGT. J gave up 5 bases and V 4 bases, and 2 bases lay outside the gene matches. The CDR3 is made up of 13 amino acids. The CDR3 DNA follows: TGTGCCAGCAGTGTTCAGGGGGATCAGCCCCAGCATTTT. Protein sequence: CASSVQGDQPQHF.

This clone was seen only a few times. The J gene is TRBJ2-7, the V gene TRBV5-4, with D possibly being TRBD1 (5 bases). CDR3 length: 15 amino acids. CDR1 is SGHNT, CDR2 YYREEE, per germline (reference sequence). The V end was cut by 4 bases, the J end by 3 bases, with 17 bases between. This chain's CDR3 is CASSHIQTVNYEQYF. The DNA for the CDR3 is TGTGCCAGCAGCCATATACAGACAGTAAACTACGAGCAGTACTTC.

This rearrangement joins TRBV5-4 to TRBJ2-2; 14 bases fit TRBD2. V trimming: 5 bases; J trimming: 5 bases; junction bases outside the gene matches: 5. This CDR3 contains 16 residues. The germline V gene has CDR1 SGHNT and CDR2 YYREEE (reference sequence). The CDR3 coding sequence is TGTGCCAGCAGTTCTGGGACTAGCGGGGGTACCGGGGAGCTGTTTTTT. Residues: CASSSGTSGGTGELFF.

J is TRBJ2-7 and V is TRBV4-3; D is uncertain. This CDR3 spans 14 amino acids. Germline assignment: CDR1 LGHNA and CDR2 YSLEER. V lost 2 bases and J lost 4, with 12 bases in between. CDR3 in amino acids: CASSQSKSGYEQYF. The CDR3 DNA is TGCGCCAGCAGCCAATCAAAGTCGGGTTACGAGCAGTACTTC.

The chain links TRBV5-4 to TRBJ2-3; D call uncertain. V was trimmed by 4 bases and J by 1 base, leaving 13 bases between them. This CDR3 has 15 amino acids. The germline CDR1 and CDR2 sequences are SGHNT and YYREEE (reference sequence). CDR3 nucleotide sequence: TGTGCCAGCAGCCTACGAGGTCACGGCACAGATACGCAGTATTTT. Its translation is CASSLRGHGTDTQYF.